This T cell receptor beta chain comes out of a study of T cells in tumors after PD-1 blockade. Study-level information: Treatment was either pembrolizumab 200 mg every 3 weeks or cemiplimab 350 mg every 2 weeks. During anti-PD-1 treatment, some patients continued daily vismodegib 150 mg. General observations from the study: Some novel exhausted tumor clones appeared in pre-treatment blood, suggesting peripheral recruitment.

On this clone itself: Its antigen is undetermined.

The length of the CDR3 is 16 residues. With 4 bases clipped from V and 0 bases from J, the junction kept 6 bases outside the gene matches. Germline V gene sequence: CDR1 SGHRS, CDR2 YFSETQ. Repertoires were generated with immunoSEQ multiplex PCR, while TCRdb's copy carries only in-frame clones and drops some. The table includes 35,000 or so clones, 78% detected once. Template: tumor biopsy or peripheral blood genomic DNA, roughly 550-6,500 ng per sample. The chain is built from TRBV5-1 and TRBJ2-3; TRBD1 matches 9 bases. The specimen was PBMCs, collected before anti-PD-1 treatment. The clonotype comes from a human donor with basal cell carcinoma. CDR3 sequence (DNA): TGCGCCAGCAGCCCCCTGGGACAGGGAAGCACAGATACGCAGTATTTT. Encoded protein: CASSPLGQGSTDTQYF.